These 2 T cell receptor beta chains were sequenced from one sample in a study of shared clonotypes between healthy human individuals. Using immunoSEQ multiplex PCR, the repertoire was profiled, and TCRdb retains in-frame clones only, with some absent. The data show approximately 2.5 million clones, approximately 93% seen once. What was sequenced was naive CD4+ T cells from PBMCs. Subset given: CD45RA+ positively selected. Receptor source: a young man in good health. Some clones in this sample may be carry-over from other donors' samples.

The chain carries TRBV6-6 and TRBJ2-3; possibly TRBD1 for D (6 bases). Germline V gene lookup returns CDR1 MNHNY and CDR2 SVGAGI (reference sequence). The CDR3 has 15 residues. Trimming took 2 bases from V and 2 from J, leaving 11 bases between them. DNA for the CDR3: TGTGCCAGCAGTTACGGGCAGGGGTCCACAGATACGCAGTATTTT. Its translation is CASSYGQGSTDTQYF.

The chain is built from TRBV11-2 and TRBJ2-3, with 11 bases lining up with TRBD2. This CDR3 is built from 15 residues. Germline V gene sequence: CDR1 SGHAT, CDR2 FQNNGV. The J segment lost 5 bases and the V segment lost 4 bases, leaving 5 bases of the junction unmatched. The CDR3 DNA follows: TGTGCCAGCAGCTCTTTAGCGGGAGGGGGAGATACGCAGTATTTT. Its translation: CASSSLAGGGDTQYF.